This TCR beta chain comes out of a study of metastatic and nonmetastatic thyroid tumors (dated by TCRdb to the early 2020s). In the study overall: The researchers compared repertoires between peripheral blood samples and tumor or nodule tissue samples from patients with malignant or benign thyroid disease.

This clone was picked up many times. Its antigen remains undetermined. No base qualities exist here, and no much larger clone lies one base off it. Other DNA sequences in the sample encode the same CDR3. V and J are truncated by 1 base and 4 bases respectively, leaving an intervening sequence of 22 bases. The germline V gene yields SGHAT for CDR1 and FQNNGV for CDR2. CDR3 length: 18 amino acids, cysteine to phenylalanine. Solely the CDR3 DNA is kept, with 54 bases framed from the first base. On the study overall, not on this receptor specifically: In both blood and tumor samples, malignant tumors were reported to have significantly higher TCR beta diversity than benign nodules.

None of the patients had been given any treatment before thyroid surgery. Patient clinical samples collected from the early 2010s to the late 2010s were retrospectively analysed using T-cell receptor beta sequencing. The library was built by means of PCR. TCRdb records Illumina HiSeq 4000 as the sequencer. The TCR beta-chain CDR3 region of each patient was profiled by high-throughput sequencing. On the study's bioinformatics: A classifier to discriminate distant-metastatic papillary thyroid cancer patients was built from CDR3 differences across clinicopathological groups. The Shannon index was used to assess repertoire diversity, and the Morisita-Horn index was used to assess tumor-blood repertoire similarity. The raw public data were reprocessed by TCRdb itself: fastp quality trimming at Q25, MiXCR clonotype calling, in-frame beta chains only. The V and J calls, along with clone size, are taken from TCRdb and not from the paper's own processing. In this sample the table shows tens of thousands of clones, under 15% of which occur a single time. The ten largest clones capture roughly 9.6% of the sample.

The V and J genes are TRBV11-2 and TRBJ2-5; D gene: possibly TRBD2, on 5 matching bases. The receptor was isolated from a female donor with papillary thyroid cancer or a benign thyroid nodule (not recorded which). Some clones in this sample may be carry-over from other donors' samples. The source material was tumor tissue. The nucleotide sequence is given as TGTGCCAGCAGCTTAGGCCTAGACCTCGGGGTTTTAAGAGAGACCCAGTACTTC. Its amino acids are CASSLGLDLGVLRETQYF.